A single sample is the source of the 20 T cell receptor beta chains below, sequenced in a study of blood T cell repertoires in COVID-19. Libraries were prepared by immunoSEQ multiplex PCR; TCRdb keeps only in-frame clonotypes and omits some of them. The sample has 73,000 or so clones, around 83% seen once; the top ten hold about 6.5%. The sample consisted of peripheral blood. The receptors derive from a woman between 55 and 75 years old with acute or convalescent COVID-19.

The chain is built from TRBV7-2 and TRBJ2-7; 7 bases are a match to TRBD2. CDR1 and CDR2 from the germline V gene are SGHTA and FQGNSA. CDR3 length: 14 residues. J was trimmed by 3 bases and V by 6 bases; bases with no gene match: 8. CDR3 sequence (DNA): TGTGCCAGCAGAGGGGCGCGGGGGAACTACGAGCAGTACTTC. Translating gives CASRGARGNYEQYF.

The J gene is TRBJ1-1, the V gene TRBV27; possible D gene TRBD1, 6 bases. V gave up 4 bases and J gave up 5 bases, with 14 bases separating them. Germline CDR1 and CDR2: MNHEY and SMNVEV (reference sequence). The CDR3 is 14 residues long. CDR3 DNA sequence: TGTGCCAGCAGTTCCCTAGGGGGAGTTACTGAAGCTTTCTTT. It is translated as CASSSLGGVTEAFF.

This clone showed up just once. The gene calls are TRBV11-2 and TRBJ1-2; D gene ambiguous. Deletions cut 3 bases from V and 0 bases from J, with 8 bases between. Germline CDR1 and CDR2: SGHAT and FQNNGV. CDR3 size: 14 residues. DNA of the CDR3: TGTGCCAGCAGCTTCGGGATTTCTAACTATGGCTACACCTTC. Its translation: CASSFGISNYGYTF.

This clone was recorded once. The rearrangement joins TRBV7-9 to TRBJ2-2, with 9 nucleotides matching TRBD1. This CDR3 region has 16 residues. V trimming: 5 bases; J trimming: 2 bases; junction bases outside the gene matches: 6. CDR1 SEHNR and CDR2 FQNEAQ come from the germline V gene (reference sequence). CDR3 sequence: CASSRGTGTNTGELFF. DNA of the CDR3: TGTGCCAGCAGCCGGGGGACAGGGACTAACACCGGGGAGCTGTTTTTT.

The rearrangement links TRBV18 to TRBJ1-5; TRBD1 matches at 10 bases. CDR1 KGHSH and CDR2 LQKENI come from the germline V gene. The CDR3 loop spans 15 amino acids. V dropped 6 bases and J dropped 5; count of bases not matched to a gene: 7. The CDR3 region is CASSLDRGGDQPQHF. The CDR3 coding sequence is TGTGCCAGCTCCCTGGACAGGGGGGGAGATCAGCCCCAGCATTTT.

The chain uses TRBV10-3 and TRBJ2-5; 8 nucleotides line up with TRBD1. V lost 0 bases and J lost 3; bases outside the gene matches: 3. The length of the CDR3 is 15 residues. The germline V gene encodes CDR1 ENHRY and CDR2 SYGVKD. CDR3 in amino acids: CAISESRTGKETQYF. CDR3 sequence (DNA): TGTGCCATCAGTGAGTCCAGGACAGGGAAAGAGACCCAGTACTTC.

This chain links TRBV6-5 with TRBJ1-2, with 10 bases lining up with TRBD1. This CDR3 spans 16 amino acids. The germline V gene has CDR1 MNHEY and CDR2 SVGAGI. J lost 4 bases, V lost 2 bases, and 7 bases had no gene match. The CDR3, as DNA: TGTGCCAGCAGTTACCTTCGGACAGGGGGGGGCTATGGCTACACCTTC. Translating gives CASSYLRTGGGYGYTF.

The chain joins TRBV6-2 or TRBV6-3 to TRBJ2-1, with 10 bases identical to TRBD2. The CDR3 length is 15 residues. The germline V gene has CDR1 MNHEY and CDR2 SVGEGT. Trimming cost V 3 bases and J 6 bases; bases outside gene matches: 5. The CDR3, as DNA: TGTGCCAGCAGTTATTCTAGCGGGGGTGCCAATGAGCAGTTCTTC. Translating gives CASSYSSGGANEQFF.

The J gene is TRBJ2-1, the V gene TRBV7-3, with 9 bases that match TRBD1. Germline V gives CDR1 SGHTA, CDR2 FQGTGA. V gave up 4 bases and J gave up 1 base; unmatched junction bases: 8. This CDR3 is built from 17 residues. In DNA, the CDR3 is TGTGCCAGCAGCTCTAATCCCGGGACAGGGTCCTACAATGAGCAGTTCTTC. Translating gives CASSSNPGTGSYNEQFF.

The gene calls are TRBV2 and TRBJ1-1; the D is unclear. V was cut by 7 bases and J by 1 base, with 10 bases left in between. CDR1 is SNHLY and CDR2 is FYNNEI in the germline V gene. The CDR3 is 13 residues long. The CDR3 DNA follows: TGTGCCAGCACTTATGGAGGGAACACTGAAGCTTTCTTT. This sequence encodes CASTYGGNTEAFF.

This clone was observed once. V is TRBV19 and J is TRBJ1-6, with a tentative D call TRBD1 (5 bases). V gave up 5 bases and J gave up 7 bases, with 15 bases separating them. The CDR3 extends over 15 amino acids. CDR1 is LNHDA, CDR2 SQIVND, per germline (reference sequence). The CDR3 nucleotides read TGTGCCAGTAGTGCAACGGGCCGGGGGAATTCACCCCTCCACTTT. As protein: CASSATGRGNSPLHF.

V and J are TRBV5-1 and TRBJ2-7; weak D call: TRBD1 (5 bases). Germline lookup yields CDR1 SGHRS and CDR2 YFSETQ. Between the trimmed V and J ends, which lost 5 bases and 3 bases, there was a span of 18 bases. The CDR3 totals 15 residues. CDR3 DNA: TGCGCCAGCAGATATGACAGCCCATCTCACTACGAGCAGTACTTC. Translation gives CASRYDSPSHYEQYF.

This clone was recorded many times. This rearrangement joins TRBV11-3 to TRBJ2-1, with 8 positions matching TRBD1. Germline CDR1 is SGHNT and CDR2 is YENEEA. CDR3 size: 15 residues. After removal of 4 bases from V and 6 bases from J, the junction contained 8 bases not matched to a gene. CDR3 protein: CASSYATGVGNEQFF. DNA of the CDR3: TGTGCCAGCAGCTACGCGACAGGGGTAGGCAATGAGCAGTTCTTC.

The rearrangement uses TRBV11-2 and TRBJ2-5; 15 bases agree with TRBD2. V was clipped by 4 bases and J by 5 bases; unmatched bases: 2. Per the germline V gene, CDR1 is SGHAT and CDR2 is FQNNGV. CDR3 size: 15 residues. CDR3 coding DNA: TGTGCCAGCAGCTCAGGACTAGCGGGGGGGGAGACCCAGTACTTC. It yields the protein CASSSGLAGGETQYF.

The V call is TRBV13, the J call TRBJ2-7, with D possibly TRBD2 on 6 matching bases. CDR1 and CDR2 from the germline V gene are PRHDT and FYEKMQ (reference sequence). With 5 bases removed from V and 3 bases from J, the gap between germline ends came to 14 bases. The CDR3 runs to 14 residues. As DNA, the CDR3 is TGTGCCAGCAGCCCTGGACGGAGGGGCTACGAGCAGTACTTC. It codes for CASSPGRRGYEQYF.

The chain is built from TRBV30 and TRBJ1-6; no firm D call. V was cut by 5 bases and J by 6 bases, with 14 bases left in between. Germline V lookup: CDR1 GTSNPN, CDR2 SVGIG (reference sequence). The CDR3 is 14 residues long. The CDR3 nucleotides are TGTGCCTGGTACTCTCGGAGAGGTAATTCACCCCTCCACTTT. Its translation is CAWYSRRGNSPLHF.

With regard to this clone: Different DNA sequences within this sample yield the same CDR3. This chain links TRBV29-1 with TRBJ1-1; TRBD1 agrees at 8 bases. The CDR3 is 13 residues long. V was pared by 7 bases and J by 1 base, with 5 bases of the junction left unmatched. Germline V gives CDR1 SQVTM, CDR2 ANQGSEA. In DNA, the CDR3 is TGCAGCGCAGGACAGGGAACGAACACTGAAGCTTTCTTT. This encodes CSAGQGTNTEAFF.

The chain recombines TRBV6-5 with TRBJ1-6; 9 positions match TRBD1. Germline CDR1 and CDR2: MNHEY and SVGAGI. V shed 5 bases and J 10 bases; nucleotides not matched to a gene: 9. There are 15 residues in the CDR3. The CDR3 DNA reads as TGTGCCAGCAGTCCGCAGGGGACAGGGAGGTCACCCCTCCACTTT. Residues: CASSPQGTGRSPLHF.

The chain couples TRBV19 to TRBJ1-1; a weak D match, TRBD1 (6 bases). This CDR3 spans 15 amino acids. V lost 2 bases and J 3 bases, leaving 13 bases between the germline ends. Germline lookup yields CDR1 LNHDA and CDR2 SQIVND (reference sequence). The CDR3 DNA sequence: TGTGCCAGTAGTATAAAACAGGGAGGGGACACTGAAGCTTTCTTT. Amino acid sequence: CASSIKQGGDTEAFF.

V usage is TRBV6-6 and J usage is TRBJ1-1, with a possible D match to TRBD1 (5 bases). V was cut by 7 bases and J by 6 bases, with 15 bases left in between. Germline lookup yields CDR1 MNHNY and CDR2 SVGAGI (reference sequence). The CDR3 sequence is 13 residues long. This CDR3 is CASTISQGAEAFF. CDR3 DNA: TGTGCCAGCACCATTTCGCAGGGTGCTGAAGCTTTCTTT.